The 21 T cell receptor beta chains in this list originate from one sample, sequenced in a study of shared clonotypes between healthy human individuals. Profiled with immunoSEQ multiplex PCR; TCRdb holds only in-frame clones, not every one. The data hold about 2.4 million clones, with 93% observed a single time. The sequencing input was naive CD4+ T cells from PBMCs. This sample's subset: CD45RA+ positively selected. These receptors were obtained from a man between 18 and 29 years old in good health. Some clones in this sample may be carry-over from other donors' samples.

V gene TRBV10-3 combines with J gene TRBJ2-5, with TRBD1 identical over 7 bases. The last part of the DNA fits TRBJ2-7 better; the J call may be wrong. Germline V gene data show CDR1 as ENHRY and CDR2 as SYGVKD. This CDR3 contains 12 residues. Here the CDR3 reads CATLSGGYEQYF. The CDR3 DNA follows: TGTGCCACCCTATCAGGGGGCTACGAGCAGTACTTC.

For this clone: Other nucleotide sequences from this sample produce the same CDR3. This chain uses TRBV5-1 with TRBJ1-3; no clear D. CDR3 length: 14 residues. CDR1 is SGHRS, CDR2 YFSETQ, per germline. Trimming removed 4 bases from V and 1 base from J, with 9 bases in between. The DNA for the CDR3 is TGCGCCAGCAGCCAACGGGGTTCTGGAAACACCATATATTTT. Protein: CASSQRGSGNTIYF.

This chain links TRBV27 with TRBJ1-6; no clear D gene. Germline-derived CDR1 and CDR2 are MNHEY and SMNVEV (reference sequence). Deletions cut 6 bases from V and 8 bases from J, with 11 bases between. The CDR3 has 13 amino acids. In DNA, the CDR3 is TGTGCCAGCAGACCGGACCGATATTCACCCCTCCACTTT. Translating it yields CASRPDRYSPLHF.

The V and J genes are TRBV11-2 and TRBJ2-2; possible D gene TRBD2, 6 bases. The CDR3 totals 16 residues. Trimming took off 5 bases at V and 6 bases at J, with 19 bases between the two ends. Germline lookup yields CDR1 SGHAT and CDR2 FQNNGV. In DNA form, the CDR3 reads TGTGCCAGCAGCCCCCCGGGAAGAGCGGGCCCCGGGGAGCTGTTTTTT. This encodes CASSPPGRAGPGELFF.

The V and J genes are TRBV12-5 and TRBJ2-3; the match to TRBD1 covers 12 bases. Per the germline V gene, CDR1 is LGHNT and CDR2 is FRNRAP. The CDR3 totals 17 residues. V gave up 0 bases and J gave up 4 bases; unmatched junction bases: 5. CDR3 residues: CASGLVLGQGASDTQYF. DNA of the CDR3: TGTGCTAGTGGTTTGGTACTGGGACAGGGGGCTTCAGATACGCAGTATTTT.

This chain joins TRBV19 and TRBJ2-2; the match to TRBD2 covers 9 bases. This CDR3 comprises 16 residues. Unmatched junction bases numbered 7, after V lost 5 bases and J lost 3 bases. The germline gives CDR1 LNHDA, CDR2 SQIVND (reference sequence). The CDR3: CASSARAGGYTGELFF. For the CDR3, the DNA is TGTGCCAGTAGTGCAAGAGCGGGAGGATACACCGGGGAGCTGTTTTTT.

This sequence joins TRBV6-5 and TRBJ2-7; D is perhaps TRBD2 (5 bases). Trimming removed 6 bases at V and 7 bases at J, with 13 bases between. Germline V gene sequence: CDR1 MNHEY, CDR2 SVGAGI. The CDR3 has 12 residues. The CDR3: CASSTTEGEQYF. The CDR3 DNA reads TGTGCCAGCAGCACCACAGAGGGTGAGCAGTACTTC.

The chain has TRBV5-1 and TRBJ2-1; weak D call: TRBD2 (7 bases). The CDR3 has 19 amino acids. Germline-derived CDR1 and CDR2 are SGHRS and YFSETQ. Trimming pared 0 bases from V and 1 base from J, leaving 20 bases between. The CDR3 DNA reads TGCGCCAGCAGCTTGGGTAGGCACGATGCGGGGGCATCCTACAATGAGCAGTTCTTC. Protein: CASSLGRHDAGASYNEQFF. Based on the CDR3 plus reference TRBV5-1 and TRBJ2-1, the full variable domain is KAGVTQTPRYLIKTRGQQVTLSCSPISGHRSVSWYQQTPGQGLQFLFEYFSETQRNKGNFPGRFSGRQFSNSRSEMNVSTLELGDSALYLCASSLGRHDAGASYNEQFFGPGTRLTVL.

V usage is TRBV28 and J usage is TRBJ1-1; D is possibly TRBD1 (5 bases). CDR3 length: 15 residues. Deletions cut 5 bases from V and 3 bases from J, with 16 bases between. CDR1 and CDR2 from the germline V gene are MDHEN and SYDVKM. The CDR3 DNA follows: TGTGCCAGCAGTCTCCAACTCCCGGGGGACACTGAAGCTTTCTTT. The encoded protein is CASSLQLPGDTEAFF.

The sample holds one count of this clone. Other DNA sequences in the same sample also yield this CDR3. The chain uses TRBV9 and TRBJ2-5, with D possibly TRBD2 on 6 matching bases. Germline V CDR1 and CDR2: SGDLS, YYNGEE. CDR3 length: 14 residues. V lost 0 bases, J lost 2 bases, and 8 bases lay in between. The CDR3 sequence is CASSVVGTQETQYF. CDR3 DNA: TGTGCCAGCAGCGTAGTCGGGACTCAAGAGACCCAGTACTTC.

The rearrangement links TRBV28 to TRBJ2-1; a possible D gene is TRBD2 (6 bases). Trimming removed 0 bases from V and 9 bases from J, with 9 bases in between. The CDR3 spans 13 residues. Germline loops: CDR1 MDHEN, CDR2 SYDVKM. CDR3 bases: TGTGCCAGCAGTTTATGGGGGACTGGTGAGCAGTTCTTC. This codes for CASSLWGTGEQFF.

The chain combines TRBV28 with TRBJ1-2, with a tentative D call TRBD1 (6 bases). Germline values: CDR1 MDHEN, CDR2 SYDVKM. Trimming left V 7 bases short and J 2 bases short, with 14 bases between. The CDR3 totals 14 residues. The CDR3 sequence: CASKNRDTNYGYTF. CDR3 bases: TGTGCCAGCAAGAACAGGGATACAAACTATGGCTACACCTTC.

The chain employs TRBV5-4 and TRBJ2-2; D unclear. In germline, CDR1 is SGHNT, CDR2 YYREEE (reference sequence). The CDR3 spans 16 residues. Between the trimmed V and J ends, which lost 4 bases and 4 bases, there was a span of 17 bases. Here the CDR3 DNA reads TGTGCCAGCAGCACTAATCTAGGTTCCGGCACCGGGGAGCTGTTTTTT. It translates to CASSTNLGSGTGELFF. The full variable domain, rest sourced from reference TRBV5-4 and TRBJ2-2, is ETGVTQSPTHLIKTRGQQVTLRCSSQSGHNTVSWYQQALGQGPQFIFQYYREEENGRGNFPPRFSGLQFPNYSSELNVNALELDDSALYLCASSTNLGSGTGELFFGEGSRLTVL.

For this clone: At one boundary the junction diverges from the germline segment, which might be a read error. V and J are TRBV18 and TRBJ1-1; D is undetermined. The germline V gene encodes CDR1 KGHSH and CDR2 LQKENI. The CDR3 sequence is 13 residues long. CDR3 sequence: CASSPAVNAEAFF. As DNA, the CDR3 is TGTGCCAGCTCACCGGCAGTGAACGCTGAAGCTTTCTTT.

V gene TRBV5-1 combines with J gene TRBJ1-4; 7 bases are shared with TRBD1. From germline, CDR1 is SGHRS and CDR2 YFSETQ. This CDR3 region has 16 residues. Losses at the gene ends were 0 bases for V and 4 bases for J; bases not matched to a gene: 6. CDR3: CASSLDRGRGNEKLFF. CDR3 nucleotide sequence: TGCGCCAGCAGCTTGGACAGGGGTCGGGGTAATGAAAAACTGTTTTTT.

The V gene is TRBV7-6, the J gene TRBJ2-7; possibly TRBD2 for D (5 bases). Germline V CDR1 and CDR2: SGHVS, FNYEAQ. The CDR3 is made up of 14 amino acids. V lost 5 bases and J lost 0, with 11 bases in between. CDR3 amino acids: CASSLERSSYEQYF. The CDR3 coding sequence is TGTGCCAGCAGCCTCGAGCGGAGCTCCTACGAGCAGTACTTC.

This clone was found once. The rearrangement joins TRBV6-1 to TRBJ2-1; possibly TRBD1 for D (5 bases). V lost 4 bases and J lost 9, with 10 bases in between. CDR3 length: 12 residues. CDR1 and CDR2 from the germline V gene are MNHNS and SASEGT. DNA for the CDR3: TGTGCCAGCAGTGTCCAGGGTATTGAGCAGTTCTTC. As protein: CASSVQGIEQFF.

With respect to this clone: The same CDR3 also results from other DNA sequences found in this sample. The chain couples TRBV5-1 to TRBJ2-1; 9 nucleotides match TRBD2. The J segment lost 4 bases and the V segment lost 2 bases, leaving 4 bases of the junction unmatched. The CDR3 extends over 15 amino acids. Germline V gene data show CDR1 as SGHRS and CDR2 as YFSETQ. The CDR3 coding sequence is TGCGCCAGCAGCTTAGCGGGAGGAGGGTACAATGAGCAGTTCTTC. This encodes CASSLAGGGYNEQFF.

The V and J genes are TRBV2 and TRBJ1-2; D is perhaps TRBD1 (6 bases). The CDR3 loop spans 15 amino acids. V was trimmed by 4 bases and J by 2 bases, leaving 14 bases between them. Germline CDR1 reads SNHLY; CDR2 reads FYNNEI. The CDR3 here is CASSGSSGQNYGYTF. The CDR3 nucleotides read TGTGCCAGCAGTGGATCTAGCGGACAGAACTATGGCTACACCTTC.

V usage is TRBV6-1 and J usage is TRBJ1-2, with a weak D call TRBD1 (6 bases). CDR1 MNHNS and CDR2 SASEGT come from the germline V gene. Trimming left V 11 bases short and J 3 bases short, with 19 bases between. This CDR3 contains 14 residues. The CDR3 region is CAGSPHGGYYGYTF. CDR3 bases: TGTGCCGGATCCCCCCATGGGGGCTACTATGGCTACACCTTC.

The V gene is TRBV6-6, the J gene TRBJ1-2; 7 bases fit TRBD1. J was trimmed by 8 bases and V by 0 bases; bases with no gene match: 9. This CDR3 has 15 amino acids. CDR1 MNHNY and CDR2 SVGAGI come from the germline V gene (reference sequence). The CDR3 sequence: CASSYSQGEYRGYTF. As DNA, the CDR3 is TGTGCCAGCAGTTACTCCCAGGGGGAATATAGGGGCTACACCTTC.